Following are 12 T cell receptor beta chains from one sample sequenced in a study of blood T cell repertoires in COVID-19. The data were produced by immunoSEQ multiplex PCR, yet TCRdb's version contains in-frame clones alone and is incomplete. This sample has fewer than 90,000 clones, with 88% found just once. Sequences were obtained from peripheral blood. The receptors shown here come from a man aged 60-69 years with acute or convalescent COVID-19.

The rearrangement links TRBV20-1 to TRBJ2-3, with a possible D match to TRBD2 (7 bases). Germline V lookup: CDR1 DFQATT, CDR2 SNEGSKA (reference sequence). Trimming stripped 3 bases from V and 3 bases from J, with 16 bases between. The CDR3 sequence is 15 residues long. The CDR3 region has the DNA TGCAGTGCTAGTTCCTCGGCGGGGGCTACAGATACGCAGTATTTT. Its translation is CSASSSAGATDTQYF.

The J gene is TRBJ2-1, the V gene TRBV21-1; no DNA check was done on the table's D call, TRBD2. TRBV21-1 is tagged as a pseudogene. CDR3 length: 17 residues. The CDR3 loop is CASSKWDLEEPHNEQFF. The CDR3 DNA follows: TGTGCCAGCAGCAAATGGGACTTGGAGGAGCCCCACAATGAGCAGTTCTTC.

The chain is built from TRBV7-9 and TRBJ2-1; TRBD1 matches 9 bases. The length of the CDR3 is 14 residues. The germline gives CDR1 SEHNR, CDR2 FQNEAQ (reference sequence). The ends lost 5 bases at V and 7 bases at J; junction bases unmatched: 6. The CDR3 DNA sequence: TGTGCCAGCAGCCGGGACAGGGTCGGAAATGAGCAGTTCTTC. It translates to CASSRDRVGNEQFF.

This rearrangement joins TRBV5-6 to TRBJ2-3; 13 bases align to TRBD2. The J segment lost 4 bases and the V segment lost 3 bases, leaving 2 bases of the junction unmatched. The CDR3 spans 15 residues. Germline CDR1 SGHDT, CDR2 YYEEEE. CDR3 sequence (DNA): TGTGCCAGCAGCTGGGGACTAGCGGGATCAGATACGCAGTATTTT. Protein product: CASSWGLAGSDTQYF.

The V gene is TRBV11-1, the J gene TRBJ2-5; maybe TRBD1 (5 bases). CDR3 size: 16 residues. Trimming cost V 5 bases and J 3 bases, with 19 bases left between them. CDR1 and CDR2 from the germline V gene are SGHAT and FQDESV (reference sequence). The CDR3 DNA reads TGTGCCAGCAGCCCAACAGGCTGGAACCTGAAAGAGACCCAGTACTTC. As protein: CASSPTGWNLKETQYF.

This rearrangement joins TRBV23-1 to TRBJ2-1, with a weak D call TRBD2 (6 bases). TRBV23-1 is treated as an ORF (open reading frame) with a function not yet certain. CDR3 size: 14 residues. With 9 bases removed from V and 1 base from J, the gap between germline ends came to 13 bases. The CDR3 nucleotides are TGCGCCAGATTAGTTAGCGGTTCCTACAATGAGCAGTTCTTC. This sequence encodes CARLVSGSYNEQFF.

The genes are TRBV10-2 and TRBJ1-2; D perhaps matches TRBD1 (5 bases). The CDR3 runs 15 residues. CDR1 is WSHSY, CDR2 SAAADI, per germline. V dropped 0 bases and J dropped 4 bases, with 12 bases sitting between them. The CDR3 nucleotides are TGCGCCAGCAGTGAGTCCCGGTCCGGGGGCTATGGCTACACCTTC. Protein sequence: CASSESRSGGYGYTF.

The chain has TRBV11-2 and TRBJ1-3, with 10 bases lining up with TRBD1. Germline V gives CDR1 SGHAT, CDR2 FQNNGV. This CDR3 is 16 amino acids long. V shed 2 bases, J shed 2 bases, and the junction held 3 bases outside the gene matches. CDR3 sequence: CASSLPDRGPGNTIYF. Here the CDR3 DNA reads TGTGCCAGCAGCTTACCTGACAGGGGGCCTGGAAACACCATATATTTT.

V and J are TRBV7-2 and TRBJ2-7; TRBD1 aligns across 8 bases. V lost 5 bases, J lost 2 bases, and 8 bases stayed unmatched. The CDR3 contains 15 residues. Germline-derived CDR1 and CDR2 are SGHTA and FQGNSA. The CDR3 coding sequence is TGTGCCAGCAGCCAGGGACAGGTCATGACCTACGAGCAGTACTTC. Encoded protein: CASSQGQVMTYEQYF.

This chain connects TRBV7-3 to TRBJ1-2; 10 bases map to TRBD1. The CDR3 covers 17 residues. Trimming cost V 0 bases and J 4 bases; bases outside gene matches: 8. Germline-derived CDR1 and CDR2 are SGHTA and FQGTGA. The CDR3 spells CASSLTPRQGAGYGYTF. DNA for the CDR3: TGTGCCAGCAGCTTAACTCCAAGACAGGGGGCCGGCTATGGCTACACCTTC.

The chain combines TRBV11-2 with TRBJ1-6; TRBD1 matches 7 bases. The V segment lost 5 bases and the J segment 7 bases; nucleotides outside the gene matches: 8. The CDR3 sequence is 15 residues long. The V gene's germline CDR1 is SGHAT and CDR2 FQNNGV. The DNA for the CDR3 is TGTGCCAGCAGCCCCGGGGACAGAAGAAATTCACCCCTCCACTTT. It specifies CASSPGDRRNSPLHF.

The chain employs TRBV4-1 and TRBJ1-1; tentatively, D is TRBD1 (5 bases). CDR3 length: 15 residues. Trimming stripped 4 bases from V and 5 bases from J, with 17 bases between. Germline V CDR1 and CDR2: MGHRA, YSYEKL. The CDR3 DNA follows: TGCGCCAGCAGCCGACCCGAGTGGACAAGGACTGAAGCTTTCTTT. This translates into CASSRPEWTRTEAFF.